The subject of this entry is one T cell receptor (beta chain). This entry is derived from a study of identical twins. The CDR3 sequence is 14 residues long. The germline gives CDR1 ENHRY, CDR2 SYGVKD. V lost 11 bases, J lost 7 bases, and 14 bases stayed unmatched. Each donor (without exception) was a healthy Caucasian. Template switching, a step in the protocol, added a universal primer site, and cDNA carried unique molecular identifiers. Via MiXCR, TCRdb re-called the 5' RACE reads, giving one row per CDR3 protein. Of hundreds of thousands of distinct CDR3 sequences in the sample, 8.5% to 9% were seen once. The same sample was also studied in work on yellow fever vaccine responses in identical twins.

The chain recombines TRBV10-3 with TRBJ1-5; 7 nucleotides agree with TRBD1. Sequencing was done on a sample of PBMCs. This TCR was sampled from a woman younger than 30 in good health. CDR3 amino acids: CASRDRDAGQPQHF. CDR3 in DNA: TGTGCCTCCCGTGACAGGGACGCGGGACAGCCCCAGCATTTT.